Each of the 6 T cell receptor beta chains below was sequenced from the same sample in a study of CD8 T cells in ankylosing spondylitis. TCRdb processed the 5' RACE reads anew with MiXCR; each CDR3 protein has one entry. The data hold about 150,000 distinct CDR3 sequences, with more than 5.5% observed a single time. The sample taken for sequencing was blood, either unsorted or a sorted T cell fraction (not recorded which). The receptors shown here come from a female donor with ankylosing spondylitis or in good health (not recorded which).

This clonotype was seen a few times. CDR3 nucleotides: TGCAGCGTTTTGGTGGGATCAGAGACCCAGTACTTC. Translating it yields CSVLVGSETQYF. The chain carries TRBV29-1 and TRBJ2-5; no reliable D call. This CDR3 is 12 amino acids long. Trimming left V 5 bases short and J 4 bases short, with 11 bases between. Germline CDR1 SQVTM, CDR2 ANQGSEA.

This clonotype occurred many times. The chain carries TRBV19 and TRBJ2-1; 11 bases map to TRBD1. There are 14 residues in the CDR3. CDR1 and CDR2 from the germline V gene are LNHDA and SQIVND (reference sequence). V trimming: 3 bases; J trimming: 9 bases; junction bases outside the gene matches: 4. This chain's CDR3 is CASSIRDRGGEQFF. The CDR3 DNA reads TGTGCCAGTAGTATCCGGGACAGGGGGGGTGAGCAGTTCTTC.

This clonotype was picked up many times. V usage is TRBV5-6 and J usage is TRBJ2-3; 7 bases match TRBD2. This CDR3 is 16 amino acids long. The V gene's germline CDR1 is SGHDT and CDR2 YYEEEE. The V gene end was trimmed by 4 bases and the J gene end by 1 base; junction bases not matched to a gene: 9. The CDR3 region is CASSPSSGGGTDTQYF. The CDR3 region has the DNA TGTGCCAGCAGCCCGTCCTCTGGGGGGGGCACAGATACGCAGTATTTT.

There are many counts of this clonotype. The chain carries TRBV12-3 or TRBV12-4 and TRBJ1-4, with TRBD1 matching over 7 bases. This CDR3 contains 13 residues. Trimming removed 0 bases from V and 10 bases from J; junction bases left unmatched: 2. This CDR3 reads CASSLAGTAKLFF. CDR3 sequence (DNA): TGTGCCAGCAGTTTAGCGGGGACAGCAAAACTGTTTTTT.

This clonotype was counted ten times or more. V usage is TRBV12-3 or TRBV12-4 and J usage is TRBJ2-7; D tentatively fits TRBD1 or TRBD2 (6 bases each). Trimming took 3 bases from V and 4 from J, leaving 16 bases between them. There are 15 residues in the CDR3. Written as DNA, the CDR3 is TGTGCCAGCAGTTTTGAGTTCGGGGGCCCTTACGAGCAGTACTTC. It encodes CASSFEFGGPYEQYF.

This clonotype was seen at least ten times. The chain has TRBV5-1 and TRBJ2-2; D call uncertain. Trimming cost V 0 bases and J 0 bases, with 3 bases left between them. The germline V gene encodes CDR1 SGHRS and CDR2 YFSETQ. The CDR3 is made up of 14 amino acids. The CDR3 region has the DNA TGCGCCAGCAGCTTGGGTCCGAACACCGGGGAGCTGTTTTTT. Encoded protein: CASSLGPNTGELFF. The whole variable domain, filled in from reference TRBV5-1 and TRBJ2-2, reads KAGVTQTPRYLIKTRGQQVTLSCSPISGHRSVSWYQQTPGQGLQFLFEYFSETQRNKGNFPGRFSGRQFSNSRSEMNVSTLELGDSALYLCASSLGPNTGELFFGEGSRLTVL.